These 21 T cell receptor beta chains were all obtained from the same sample, sequenced in a study of T-cell memory formation after mild COVID-19. TCRdb independently ran MiXCR on the 5' RACE reads; one entry per CDR3 protein. The sample gives under 5,000 distinct CDR3 sequences, roughly a quarter of which show up once; under 2.5% is in the top ten. Sequencing input: PBMCs or a T cell subset sorted from them (not recorded which). The receptors derive from an adult who had mild COVID-19 (a few samples of this study predate the infection). Cell type and time point are not known.

This clonotype was observed many times. The chain couples TRBV18 to TRBJ1-1; D unresolved. CDR3 length: 16 residues. Trimming removed 3 bases from V and 7 bases from J, with 21 bases in between. CDR1 and CDR2 (germline): KGHSH, LQKENI. CDR3 in amino acids: CASSPRHGEARVEAFF. CDR3 coding DNA: TGTGCCAGCTCACCCCGCCACGGTGAGGCGAGAGTTGAAGCTTTCTTT.

By share, this clonotype counts as medium-sized. The rearrangement links TRBV7-8 to TRBJ1-1; tentatively, D is TRBD1 (6 bases). The ends were cut back, 1 base at V and 1 base at J, with 16 bases in the middle. This CDR3 has 17 residues. Germline CDR1 SGHVS, CDR2 FQNEAQ. In nucleotides, the CDR3 is TGTGCCAGCAGCTTAGTGGGCAGGGGTTTCCGGAACACTGAAGCTTTCTTT. Its translation: CASSLVGRGFRNTEAFF.

This clonotype was recorded many times. The rearrangement joins TRBV23-1 to TRBJ2-7; 11 bases are a match to TRBD1. TRBV23-1 is designated an ORF whose function remains uncertain. The length of the CDR3 is 15 residues. CDR3 amino acids: CASSRPQDRGREEYV. Written as DNA, the CDR3 is TGCGCCAGCAGTCGCCCTCAGGACAGGGGGCGCGAGGAGTACGTC.

This clonotype is medium-sized in the sample. The chain joins TRBV4-3 to TRBJ2-1; maybe TRBD1 (6 bases). The CDR3 spans 15 residues. The V gene's germline CDR1 is LGHNA and CDR2 YSLEER. Deletions cut 3 bases from V and 6 bases from J, with 15 bases between. CDR3 DNA: TGCGCCAGCAGCCACCTAGGGGGTCGGTCCAATGAGCAGTTCTTC. Its translation: CASSHLGGRSNEQFF.

This clonotype is judged medium-sized. This chain uses TRBV20-1 with TRBJ1-1; D is unclear. Germline CDR1 reads DFQATT; CDR2 reads SNEGSKA (reference sequence). With 3 bases removed from V and 3 bases from J, the gap between germline ends came to 8 bases. The CDR3 is made up of 12 amino acids. The CDR3 sequence is CSARVRDTEAFF. The CDR3 nucleotides are TGCAGTGCTAGGGTTCGCGACACTGAAGCTTTCTTT.

This clonotype is labeled medium-sized. The chain uses TRBV7-2 and TRBJ2-6; perhaps TRBD2 as D (6 bases). In germline, CDR1 is SGHTA, CDR2 FQGNSA. V lost 6 bases and J lost 0, with 18 bases in between. This CDR3 comprises 18 residues. CDR3 in amino acids: CASSLEVAVISGANVLTF. DNA for the CDR3: TGTGCCAGCAGTCTTGAGGTAGCGGTTATCTCTGGGGCCAACGTCCTGACTTTC. The full variable domain, rest sourced from reference TRBV7-2 and TRBJ2-6, is GAGVSQSPSNKVTEKGKDVELRCDPISGHTALYWYRQSLGQGLEFLIYFQGNSAPDKSGLPSDRFSAERTGGSVSTLTIQRTQQEDSAVYLCASSLEVAVISGANVLTFGAGSRLTVL.

This clonotype has ten or more counts. The chain couples TRBV5-4 to TRBJ1-1; D remains unclear. The CDR3 runs 14 residues. V was trimmed by 0 bases and J by 0 bases, leaving 6 bases between them. The germline V gene has CDR1 SGHNT and CDR2 YYREEE (reference sequence). This CDR3 reads CASSLDSLNTEAFF. The CDR3 bases are TGTGCCAGCAGCTTGGACAGCTTGAACACTGAAGCTTTCTTT.

Within the sample, this clonotype is medium-sized. The chain has TRBV12-3 or TRBV12-4 and TRBJ2-2; D is unresolved. V was cut by 7 bases and J by 8 bases, with 8 bases left in between. The CDR3 loop spans 11 amino acids. The CDR3 region is CASMGLGELFF. Written as DNA, the CDR3 is TGTGCCAGCATGGGTTTGGGGGAGCTGTTTTTT.

This clonotype showed up just a few times. The chain links TRBV20-1 to TRBJ2-7; 7 bases are a match to TRBD1. The CDR3 has 14 residues. Germline V CDR1 and CDR2: DFQATT, SNEGSKA (reference sequence). V was pared by 0 bases and J by 5 bases, with 7 bases of the junction left unmatched. The CDR3 DNA reads as TGCAGTGCTAGAGATCCGGGACAGCTCCACGAGCAGTACTTC. Translating it yields CSARDPGQLHEQYF.

This clonotype ranks as medium-sized. The chain has TRBV4-3 and TRBJ2-2, with 8 bases that match TRBD2. This CDR3 is 15 amino acids long. CDR1 and CDR2 from the germline V gene are LGHNA and YSLEER. J lost 3 bases, V lost 4 bases, and 4 bases had no gene match. Written as DNA, the CDR3 is TGCGCCAGCAGCCGCGCAGCGGGGGACACCGGGGAGCTGTTTTTT. Translation gives CASSRAAGDTGELFF.

In its sample, this clonotype is medium-sized (0.01 to 0.1%). The gene calls are TRBV6-2 or TRBV6-3 and TRBJ2-1, with 9 bases matching TRBD1. The length of the CDR3 is 13 residues. With V trimmed by 4 bases and J by 7 bases, 2 bases remained unmatched. Germline CDR1 reads MNHEY; CDR2 reads SVGEGT. The CDR3 DNA is TGTGCCAGCAGTTTTGGGACAGGGAATGAGCAGTTCTTC. This sequence encodes CASSFGTGNEQFF.

This rearrangement joins TRBV29-1 to TRBJ2-2; 8 bases agree with TRBD1. Germline-derived CDR1 and CDR2 are SQVTM and ANQGSEA. The CDR3 is 14 residues long. J lost 7 bases, V lost 7 bases, and 11 bases had no gene match. The CDR3 DNA is TGCAGCGCCAGATCGACAGGGGCGGGCGGGGAGCTGTTTTTT. It yields the protein CSARSTGAGGELFF.

V is TRBV20-1 and J is TRBJ2-1; tentative D call: TRBD1 (6 bases). Germline CDR1 and CDR2: DFQATT and SNEGSKA (reference sequence). V lost 5 bases, J lost 7 bases, and 18 bases lay in between. CDR3 length: 14 amino acids. This CDR3 reads CSAAGVPGTNEQFF. For the CDR3, the DNA is TGCAGTGCTGCAGGGGTTCCGGGAACGAATGAGCAGTTCTTC.

This clonotype is medium-sized (0.01 to 0.1%) by share. This sequence joins TRBV4-3 and TRBJ1-1, with D hard to call. The germline V and J ends were trimmed by 2 bases and 0 bases, with 4 bases remaining between them. This CDR3 has 13 residues. Per the germline V gene, CDR1 is LGHNA and CDR2 is YSLEER. The CDR3: CASSQTVNTEAFF. CDR3 coding DNA: TGCGCCAGCAGCCAAACGGTGAACACTGAAGCTTTCTTT.

This clonotype is medium-sized (0.01 to 0.1%). CDR3 in amino acids: CASSSGLTATDTQYF. CDR3 coding DNA: TGTGCCAGCAGTTCTGGGTTGACAGCCACAGATACGCAGTATTTT. The chain is built from TRBV28 and TRBJ2-3; possibly TRBD1 for D (5 bases). This CDR3 contains 15 residues. With 4 bases removed from V and 2 bases from J, the gap between germline ends came to 13 bases. Germline V gene lookup returns CDR1 MDHEN and CDR2 SYDVKM.

This clonotype is classed as medium-sized. The chain recombines TRBV20-1 with TRBJ2-3, with 13 bases aligning to TRBD2. The CDR3 contains 15 residues. Germline V gene lookup returns CDR1 DFQATT and CDR2 SNEGSKA (reference sequence). The V segment lost 5 bases and the J segment 5 bases; nucleotides outside the gene matches: 7. The CDR3 nucleotides read TGCAGTGCTTCCGGGACTAGCGGGGTAGGAGATACGCAGTATTTT. It encodes CSASGTSGVGDTQYF.

The chain employs TRBV20-1 and TRBJ1-1; unclear D gene. V was cut by 4 bases and J by 4 bases, with 16 bases left in between. The germline CDR1 and CDR2 sequences are DFQATT and SNEGSKA (reference sequence). The CDR3 extends over 14 amino acids. CDR3 DNA sequence: TGCAGTGCTACCCCCGGAGGCGGGAGCACTGAAGCTTTCTTT. Translated, it gives CSATPGGGSTEAFF.

The chain recombines TRBV5-5 with TRBJ2-3, with D unclear. The CDR3 spans 15 residues. The germline V gene encodes CDR1 SGHKS and CDR2 YYEKEE (reference sequence). Trimming took off 1 base at V and 0 bases at J, with 9 bases between the two ends. The CDR3 coding sequence is TGTGCCAGCAGCTTGTTTTCTCAGAGCACAGATACGCAGTATTTT. The encoded protein is CASSLFSQSTDTQYF.

This clonotype is labeled medium-sized. The chain uses TRBV10-3 and TRBJ2-3, with 14 bases matching TRBD2. Germline-derived CDR1 and CDR2 are ENHRY and SYGVKD. Trimming removed 5 bases from V and 2 bases from J; junction bases left unmatched: 6. This CDR3 is 17 amino acids long. CDR3 DNA sequence: TGTGCCATCAGTCTAACGGGACTAGCGGGAGACACAGATACGCAGTATTTT. Translated, it gives CAISLTGLAGDTDTQYF.

This clonotype is medium-sized in the sample. The genes are TRBV7-8 and TRBJ2-1; tentatively, D is TRBD2 (5 bases). The CDR3 contains 16 residues. V was clipped by 0 bases and J by 6 bases, with 15 bases between them. Germline lookup yields CDR1 SGHVS and CDR2 FQNEAQ. As DNA, the CDR3 is TGTGCCAGCAGCTTAGCGTACACTAGAATCCTCAATGAGCAGTTCTTC. Its translation: CASSLAYTRILNEQFF.

This clonotype has a count of ten or more. The V call is TRBV4-3, the J call TRBJ2-7; TRBD2 aligns across 7 bases. CDR3 size: 16 residues. Germline V gene sequence: CDR1 LGHNA, CDR2 YSLEER. The J segment lost 1 base and the V segment lost 1 base, leaving 7 bases of the junction unmatched. CDR3 sequence: CASSQASLAASYEQYF. The CDR3, as DNA: TGCGCCAGCAGCCAAGCCAGCCTAGCGGCTTCCTACGAGCAGTACTTC.